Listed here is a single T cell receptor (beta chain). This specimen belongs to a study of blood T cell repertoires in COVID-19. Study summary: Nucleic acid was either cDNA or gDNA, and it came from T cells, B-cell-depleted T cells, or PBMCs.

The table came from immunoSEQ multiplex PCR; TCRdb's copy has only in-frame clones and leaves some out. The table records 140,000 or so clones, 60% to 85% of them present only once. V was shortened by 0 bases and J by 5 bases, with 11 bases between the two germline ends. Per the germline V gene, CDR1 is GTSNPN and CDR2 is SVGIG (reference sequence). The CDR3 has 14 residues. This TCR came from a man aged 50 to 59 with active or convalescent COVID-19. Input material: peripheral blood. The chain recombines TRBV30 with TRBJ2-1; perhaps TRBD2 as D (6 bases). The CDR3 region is CAWSVGLANNEQFF. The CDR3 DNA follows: TGTGCCTGGAGTGTAGGTCTAGCGAACAATGAGCAGTTCTTC. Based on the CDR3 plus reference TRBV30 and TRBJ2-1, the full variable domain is SQTIHQWPATLVQPVGSPLSLECTVEGTSNPNLYWYRQAAGRGLQLLFYSVGIGQISSEVPQNLSASRPQDRQFILSSKKLLLSDSGFYLCAWSVGLANNEQFFGPGTRLTVL.